A selection of T cell receptor beta chains follows, all from one sample in a study of PD-L1 blockade in urothelial cancer. The assay was immunoSEQ multiplex PCR, and TCRdb's table has in-frame clones only and misses some. This table has 44,000 or so clones, almost 85% appearing once. The source material was PBMCs, sampled around atezolizumab (anti-PD-L1) treatment. The receptors were gathered from a man in his sixties or seventies with urothelial cancer. Both conserved end residues are part of each CDR3. The D gene is left open where the match is weak. Part of the rows lack a size; the others show once, few, many or a class for expanded clones.

J: TRBJ2-1
size: NA
V: TRBV18
D: TRBD2
DNA: TGTGCCAGCTCCACCCCTAGCGGGAATCGGGATGAGCAGTTCTTC
CDR3: CASSTPSGNRDEQFF

J: TRBJ2-1
size: NA
V: TRBV2
D: TRBD2
DNA: TGTGCCAGCAGTGAAGCAGGGACTAGCGCTCTTGACAATGAGCAGTTCTTC
CDR3: CASSEAGTSALDNEQFF

J: TRBJ2-7
size: NA
V: TRBV6-6
D: NA
DNA: TGTGCCAGCAGTTATAGACGGGGCTACGAGCAGTACTTC
CDR3: CASSYRRGYEQYF

J: TRBJ1-6
size: NA
V: TRBV7-2
D: NA
DNA: TGTGCCAGCAGCTCAGGGGTGGGATATAGTTCACCCCTCCACTTT
CDR3: CASSSGVGYSSPLHF

J: TRBJ1-2
size: NA
V: TRBV29-1
D: TRBD1
DNA: TGCAGCGTTGACTCGGGACAGGGCCCCTATGGCTACACCTTC
CDR3: CSVDSGQGPYGYTF

J: TRBJ2-3
size: NA
V: TRBV10-3
D: NA
DNA: TGTGCCATCAGTGATCCTATTACAGATACGCAGTATTTT
CDR3: CAISDPITDTQYF

J: TRBJ2-3
size: NA
V: TRBV4-1
D: TRBD2
DNA: TGCGCCAGCAGCCCGGGACTAGCGGATACAGATACGCAGTATTTT
CDR3: CASSPGLADTDTQYF

J: TRBJ2-7
size: few
V: TRBV28
D: NA
DNA: TGTGCCAGCCATAAACCGGGGAGGAACGAGCAGTACTTC
CDR3: CASHKPGRNEQYF

J: TRBJ1-3
size: NA
V: TRBV29-1
D: NA
DNA: TGCAGCGTTGAGAGCCCCGCTGGAAACACCATATATTTT
CDR3: CSVESPAGNTIYF

J: TRBJ1-1
size: NA
V: TRBV30
D: NA
DNA: TGTGCCTGGGGGGGGAACTTGAGAGGGAACACTGAAGCTTTCTTT
CDR3: CAWGGNLRGNTEAFF

J: TRBJ2-1
size: NA
V: TRBV5-1
D: NA
DNA: TGCGCCAGCAGCTTGGGTGACAGGGCGGGAATCTTC
CDR3: CASSLGDRAGIF

J: TRBJ2-7
size: NA
V: TRBV5-8
D: TRBD2
DNA: TGTGCCAGCAGCTTGGGACTAGCGGGAGGCTTGAAGGCCGAGCAGTACTTC
CDR3: CASSLGLAGGLKAEQYF

J: TRBJ2-7
size: NA
V: TRBV4-1
D: NA
DNA: TGCGCCAGCAGCCACGTGGGAGTTCGGGACGAGCAGTACTTC
CDR3: CASSHVGVRDEQYF

J: TRBJ2-1
size: NA
V: TRBV7-2
D: TRBD2
DNA: TGTGCCAGCAGCGACCGGGACTATAAGTTCTTC
CDR3: CASSDRDYKFF

J: TRBJ2-3
size: NA
V: TRBV5-8
D: TRBD2
DNA: TGTGCCAGCAGCTGGGGGACTAGCGGGGAAGATACGCAGTATTTT
CDR3: CASSWGTSGEDTQYF

J: TRBJ2-1
size: NA
V: TRBV4-1
D: NA
DNA: TGCGCCAGCAGCCCTAACCCCAGGATTAACTCCTACAATGAGCAGTTCTTC
CDR3: CASSPNPRINSYNEQFF

J: TRBJ1-3
size: NA
V: TRBV4-1
D: NA
DNA: TGCGCCAGCAGCCAAGGGGACGGGGGGCGATTGACTGGAAACACCATATATTTT
CDR3: CASSQGDGGRLTGNTIYF

J: TRBJ2-1
size: NA
V: TRBV5-5
D: NA
DNA: TGTGCCAGCAGCTCCCGGGACATTGAGGCCGAGCAGTTCTTC
CDR3: CASSSRDIEAEQFF

J: TRBJ2-3
size: once
V: TRBV7-2
D: TRBD1
DNA: TGTGCCAGCAGCCGACAGGGGTCAGATACGCAGTATTTT
CDR3: CASSRQGSDTQYF

J: TRBJ1-2
size: NA
V: TRBV28
D: NA
DNA: TGTGCCAGCAGAGGAGTGGGGGCTCACTATGGCTACACCTTC
CDR3: CASRGVGAHYGYTF

J: TRBJ1-2
size: NA
V: TRBV23-1
D: NA
DNA: TGCGCCAGCAGTCAAGACAGAACTAACTATGGCTACACCTTC
CDR3: CASSQDRTNYGYTF

J: TRBJ1-2
size: NA
V: TRBV7-2
D: NA
DNA: TGTGCCAGCAGCTGGCAGGGTGTCAATGGCTACACCTTC
CDR3: CASSWQGVNGYTF

J: TRBJ2-2
size: NA
V: TRBV6-6
D: TRBD1
DNA: TGTGCCAGCAGGACCCAGGGGGCCGGGGAGCTGTTTTTT
CDR3: CASRTQGAGELFF

J: TRBJ2-7
size: NA
V: TRBV21-1
D: NA
DNA: TGTGCCAGCAGCAAAGCCCGGCTAGCGACCTACGAGCAGTACTTC
CDR3: CASSKARLATYEQYF

J: TRBJ2-3
size: NA
V: TRBV2
D: NA
DNA: TGTGCCAGCAATGGCAGGCTTTACGCTAGCACAGATACGCAGTATTTT
CDR3: CASNGRLYASTDTQYF

J: TRBJ1-2
size: NA
V: TRBV19
D: TRBD1
DNA: TGTGCCAGTAGTACGAGACAGGGAATGACTAACTATGGCTACACCTTC
CDR3: CASSTRQGMTNYGYTF

J: TRBJ2-3
size: few
V: TRBV6-1
D: TRBD2
DNA: TGTGCCAGCAGCCCGAGCCCAGCGGGAGGGCAGTATTTT
CDR3: CASSPSPAGGQYF

J: TRBJ1-6
size: NA
V: TRBV7-3
D: NA
DNA: TGTGCCAGCAGCTTAAGGGGGGATAGGAGGAATTCACCCCTCCACTTT
CDR3: CASSLRGDRRNSPLHF

J: TRBJ2-7
size: NA
V: TRBV5-4
D: TRBD1
DNA: TGTGCCAGCAGCCCCGCCAACCCGGACAGGGCGACCTACGAGCAGTACTTC
CDR3: CASSPANPDRATYEQYF

J: TRBJ2-7
size: NA
V: TRBV15
D: NA
DNA: TGTGCCACCAGCAGACAGGGAGGTGTCCACGAGCAGTACTTC
CDR3: CATSRQGGVHEQYF

J: TRBJ2-7
size: NA
V: TRBV7-9
D: TRBD2
DNA: TGTGCCAGCAGCAGGGGACTAGCGGGCGAGCAGTACTTC
CDR3: CASSRGLAGEQYF

J: TRBJ2-3
size: NA
V: TRBV7-9
D: TRBD1
DNA: TGTGCCAGCAGACCTACAGGGGGCACAGATACGCAGTATTTT
CDR3: CASRPTGGTDTQYF

J: TRBJ2-1
size: NA
V: TRBV5-1
D: TRBD1
DNA: TGCGCCAGCAGCCCAGGGGACAGGGGATCCTACAATGAGCAGTTCTTC
CDR3: CASSPGDRGSYNEQFF

J: TRBJ1-3
size: NA
V: TRBV27
D: NA
DNA: TGTGCCAGCAAGGGACACGACTCTGGAAACACCATATATTTT
CDR3: CASKGHDSGNTIYF

J: TRBJ2-5
size: NA
V: TRBV5-1
D: TRBD1
DNA: TGCGCCAGCAGCTTATTTGGACAGGGCGGTGAGACCCAGTACTTC
CDR3: CASSLFGQGGETQYF

J: TRBJ2-1
size: NA
V: TRBV6-5
D: TRBD2
DNA: TGTGCCAGCAGCGAGCGGGAGTTCAGCAATGAGCAGTTCTTC
CDR3: CASSEREFSNEQFF

J: TRBJ2-3
size: NA
V: TRBV2
D: TRBD1
DNA: TGTGCCAGCAGTGACACAGGGGGCACAGATACGCAGTATTTT
CDR3: CASSDTGGTDTQYF

J: TRBJ2-7
size: NA
V: TRBV4-3
D: TRBD1
DNA: TGCGCCAGCAGCCAAGAAAATGGGGACAGCCCCTACGAGCAGTACTTC
CDR3: CASSQENGDSPYEQYF

J: TRBJ1-2
size: NA
V: TRBV28
D: NA
DNA: TGTGCCAGCAGTTCCCGATTTAGGGGAAGGGCTGGCTACACCTTC
CDR3: CASSSRFRGRAGYTF

J: TRBJ1-5
size: NA
V: TRBV4-1
D: NA
DNA: TGCGCCAGCAGCCTGACAGAGGATCATCAGCCCCAGCATTTT
CDR3: CASSLTEDHQPQHF

J: TRBJ2-7
size: NA
V: TRBV6-1
D: NA
DNA: TGTGCCAGCAGTGGATCCGGGACAATCTACGAGCAGTACTTC
CDR3: CASSGSGTIYEQYF

J: TRBJ2-1
size: NA
V: TRBV28
D: TRBD2
DNA: TGTGCCAGCAGTAGCGGTGGCTGGACTAGGGTCAATGAGCAGTTCTTC
CDR3: CASSSGGWTRVNEQFF

J: TRBJ1-6
size: NA
V: TRBV5-1
D: NA
DNA: TGCGCCAGCAGCTTGTCCGGGAACGATTCACCCCTCCACTTT
CDR3: CASSLSGNDSPLHF

J: TRBJ2-1
size: NA
V: TRBV27
D: TRBD2
DNA: TGTGCCAGCAGTTTAAAGGCTGTAGCGGGGGTTGAGCAGTTCTTC
CDR3: CASSLKAVAGVEQFF

J: TRBJ1-2
size: once
V: TRBV6-6
D: NA
DNA: TGTGCCAGCAGTTACAGACCCTCGGGCTATGGCTACACCTTC
CDR3: CASSYRPSGYGYTF

J: TRBJ2-3
size: NA
V: TRBV2
D: TRBD2
DNA: TGTGCCAGCACCAGGACTAGCTCGAGCACAGATACGCAGTATTTT
CDR3: CASTRTSSSTDTQYF

J: TRBJ1-2
size: NA
V: TRBV4-2
D: NA
DNA: TGTGCCAGCAGCCCCAGCCCGGGTTCTAACTATGGCTACACCTTC
CDR3: CASSPSPGSNYGYTF

J: TRBJ1-2
size: NA
V: TRBV9
D: NA
DNA: TGTGCCAGCAGCGCGGGGGACTTCCTTGCACTGCCGGGCTACACCTTC
CDR3: CASSAGDFLALPGYTF

J: TRBJ2-3
size: NA
V: TRBV5-1
D: NA
DNA: TGCGCCAGCAGCCTGGACAGGGAGGGAGATACGCAGTATTTT
CDR3: CASSLDREGDTQYF

J: TRBJ2-1
size: once
V: TRBV11-1
D: NA
DNA: TGTGCCAGCAGCTTTAAGCATGAGCAGTTCTTC
CDR3: CASSFKHEQFF

J: TRBJ1-2
size: NA
V: TRBV9
D: NA
DNA: TGTGCCAGCAGTGCAGAGGAGGGATTGAGCAGCTACACCTTC
CDR3: CASSAEEGLSSYTF

J: TRBJ2-3
size: NA
V: TRBV4-3
D: TRBD2
DNA: TGCGCCAGCAGCCAAGGTCAGCGGGAGGGCACAGATACGCAGTATTTT
CDR3: CASSQGQREGTDTQYF

J: TRBJ2-5
size: NA
V: TRBV6-5
D: TRBD2
DNA: TGTGCCAGCAGCCCCGGGGGGGGACTAAGAGGGACCCAGTACTTC
CDR3: CASSPGGGLRGTQYF

J: TRBJ2-3
size: NA
V: TRBV15
D: NA
DNA: TGTGCCACCAGCCCGTCCGTTTACTCCGTAACAGATACGCAGTATTTT
CDR3: CATSPSVYSVTDTQYF

J: TRBJ1-2
size: NA
V: TRBV29-1
D: TRBD1
DNA: TGCAGCGTTGAAGGGGACAGGGATGGCTACACCTTC
CDR3: CSVEGDRDGYTF

J: TRBJ2-5
size: once
V: TRBV5-1
D: NA
DNA: TGCGCCAGCAGCTTGGACGGAACGAGGGAGACCCAGTACTTC
CDR3: CASSLDGTRETQYF

J: TRBJ2-7
size: NA
V: TRBV4-1
D: NA
DNA: TGCGCCAGCAGCCAAGAAGGTAGGGGTCCCTACGAGCAGTACTTC
CDR3: CASSQEGRGPYEQYF